The clone carrying this T cell receptor (beta chain) was found many times. This sample is drawn from a study of T cells in Graves' hyperthyroidism and ophthalmopathy. CDR1 is KGHSH, CDR2 LQKENI, per germline. The CDR3 sequence is 13 residues long. V lost 4 bases and J lost 4, with 7 bases in between. Authors of the study amplified TCR beta CDR3 regions from RNA transcripts. Primed by the HTBI set, a first-round RT-PCR was run on the TCR CDR3. TCRdb analysed the multiplex PCR reads with MiXCR anew, one entry per CDR3 protein. The repertoire holds hundreds of thousands of distinct CDR3 sequences, with roughly 15% as singletons.

The chain has TRBV18 and TRBJ1-4; D remains ambiguous. The sequencing input was blood. This clonotype was obtained from a woman aged 18-29 years with Graves' hyperthyroidism. The CDR3 coding sequence is TGTGCCAGCTCACGGCAGGTTAATGAAAAACTGTTTTTT. Its translation is CASSRQVNEKLFF.